The next 9 T cell receptor beta chains were all read from a single sample in a study of blood T cell repertoires in COVID-19. This table comes from immunoSEQ multiplex PCR, and its TCRdb copy is limited to in-frame clones, with some not included. The sample holds some 490,000 clones, roughly nine tenths seen once. Sample: PBMCs or T cells enriched from blood (not recorded which). These receptors all stem from a woman aged 55-70 years who had recovered from COVID-19.

The chain uses TRBV6-5 and TRBJ1-5, with 8 bases that match TRBD1. The germline gives CDR1 MNHEY, CDR2 SVGAGI. Trimming at V came to 5 bases and at J to 3 bases, leaving 6 bases not matched to a gene. The CDR3 sequence is 15 residues long. The CDR3: CASSTGQVSNQPQHF. DNA for the CDR3: TGTGCCAGCAGTACGGGACAGGTCTCCAATCAGCCCCAGCATTTT.

This rearrangement joins TRBV6-5 to TRBJ2-1, with TRBD1 identical over 10 bases. The CDR3 spans 16 residues. Trimming removed 2 bases from V and 4 bases from J; junction bases left unmatched: 5. Per the germline V gene, CDR1 is MNHEY and CDR2 is SVGAGI. DNA of the CDR3: TGTGCCAGCAGTTACGGAGGGACAGGGGCTTACAATGAGCAGTTCTTC. This translates into CASSYGGTGAYNEQFF.

The V and J genes are TRBV23-1 and TRBJ2-2; 7 bases map to TRBD1. TRBV23-1 is an ORF; its function is uncertain. This CDR3 has 17 amino acids. Trimming at V came to 4 bases and at J to 0 bases, leaving 8 bases not matched to a gene. Here the CDR3 DNA reads TGCGCCAGCAGTCGGCTACAGGGGCAGACGAACACCGGGGAGCTGTTTTTT. Translating gives CASSRLQGQTNTGELFF.

This chain uses TRBV5-1 with TRBJ2-7; no clear D gene. Germline V CDR1 and CDR2: SGHRS, YFSETQ. V was shortened by 0 bases and J by 3 bases, with 7 bases between the two germline ends. The CDR3 covers 13 residues. CDR3 DNA sequence: TGCGCCAGCAGCTTGGAAACCTACTACGAGCAGTACTTC. Amino acid sequence: CASSLETYYEQYF.

Only one count was recorded for this clone. J is TRBJ1-3 and V is TRBV4-1; 8 nucleotides align to TRBD1. The J segment lost 2 bases and the V segment lost 0 bases, leaving 9 bases of the junction unmatched. This CDR3 comprises 18 residues. CDR1 is MGHRA, CDR2 YSYEKL, per germline. As DNA, the CDR3 is TGCGCCAGCAGCCAAGAGGGTAGACAGGGGTTCGCTGGAAACACCATATATTTT. This codes for CASSQEGRQGFAGNTIYF.

This clone was seen only once. The chain uses TRBV4-1 and TRBJ2-2, with a tentative D call TRBD2 (5 bases). In germline, CDR1 is MGHRA, CDR2 YSYEKL. Trimming shortened V by 1 base and J by 1 base, and 7 bases separated the two germline ends. CDR3 length equals 15 residues. The CDR3 protein is CASSQAGWNTGELFF. The CDR3 DNA sequence: TGCGCCAGCAGCCAAGCGGGATGGAACACCGGGGAGCTGTTTTTT.

V and J are TRBV5-4 and TRBJ1-2; the match to TRBD1 covers 7 bases. V trimming: 0 bases; J trimming: 5 bases; junction bases outside the gene matches: 4. Germline CDR1 reads SGHNT; CDR2 reads YYREEE (reference sequence). The CDR3 is made up of 14 amino acids. CDR3 amino acids: CASSLEAGGYGYTF. The DNA for the CDR3 is TGTGCCAGCAGCTTGGAAGCAGGGGGGTATGGCTACACCTTC.

This clone was found once. J is TRBJ2-3 and V is TRBV6-1; 9 positions match TRBD1. Per the germline V gene, CDR1 is MNHNS and CDR2 is SASEGT. The CDR3 spans 16 residues. Trimming removed 4 bases from V and 1 base from J; junction bases left unmatched: 6. The CDR3 DNA sequence: TGTGCCAGCAGTGGGGGGGGGACAGGGCGCACAGATACGCAGTATTTT. As protein: CASSGGGTGRTDTQYF.

This clone occurred a few times. The rearrangement joins TRBV18 to TRBJ2-7; 8 nucleotides match TRBD2. The CDR3 contains 14 residues. With 5 bases clipped from V and 4 bases from J, the junction kept 7 bases outside the gene matches. CDR1 is KGHSH, CDR2 LQKENI, per germline. In nucleotides, the CDR3 is TGTGCCAGCTCATCCGGGGGGGCGCGTTACGAGCAGTACTTC. Its protein is CASSSGGARYEQYF.